This entry describes one TCR beta chain. The sample comes from a study of blood T cell repertoires in COVID-19. Whole-study context: Samples of COVID-19 (acute and convalescent) were obtained from the United States, Italy and Spain. T cells, B-cell-depleted T cells, or PBMCs provided the cDNA or gDNA that served as material.

TCRdb's table, derived via immunoSEQ multiplex PCR, lists solely in-frame clones and lacks some. This table has about 97,000 clones, about 91% appearing once. The germline V and J ends were trimmed by 3 bases and 8 bases, with 17 bases remaining between them. The CDR3 is 14 residues long. Germline lookup yields CDR1 SGHRS and CDR2 YFSETQ. V and J are TRBV5-1 and TRBJ1-2; the D gene is possibly TRBD1 (6 bases). The clonotype originates from a young man with acute or convalescent COVID-19. The sample was peripheral blood. CDR3 sequence: CASSSSTGRGGYTF. The CDR3 bases are TGCGCCAGCAGCTCTTCAACAGGGAGAGGAGGCTACACCTTC.